These 17 T cell receptor beta chains share one sample of origin, sequenced in a study of blood T cell repertoires in COVID-19. Sequencing was performed with immunoSEQ multiplex PCR; in TCRdb, only in-frame clones are kept and a portion is missing. The data hold around 110,000 clones, with approximately 80% observed a single time. Sample: peripheral blood. The receptor source for this set is a man between 65 and 85 years old with active or convalescent COVID-19.

V gene TRBV27 combines with J gene TRBJ2-3, with D maybe TRBD2 (6 bases). The CDR3 sequence is 15 residues long. CDR1 is MNHEY and CDR2 is SMNVEV in the germline V gene (reference sequence). Trimming took off 5 bases at V and 1 base at J, with 13 bases between the two ends. The CDR3 here is CASSNWASGTDTQYF. DNA of the CDR3: TGTGCCAGCAGTAATTGGGCTAGCGGCACAGATACGCAGTATTTT.

The chain has TRBV6-2 or TRBV6-3 and TRBJ1-1, with D possibly being TRBD1 (5 bases). From germline, CDR1 is MNHEY and CDR2 SVGEGT. This CDR3 comprises 15 residues. Trimming took off 7 bases at V and 5 bases at J, with 20 bases between the two ends. CDR3 DNA sequence: TGTGCCAGCACCCCCGGCGGGGCGAGGAGGACTGAAGCTTTCTTT. Its protein product is CASTPGGARRTEAFF.

The rearrangement uses TRBV7-6 and TRBJ2-2; 9 bases match TRBD1. From germline, CDR1 is SGHVS and CDR2 FNYEAQ. Losses at the gene ends were 3 bases for V and 4 bases for J; bases not matched to a gene: 3. CDR3 length: 15 amino acids. The CDR3: CASSLGQGGTGELFF. The CDR3 bases are TGTGCCAGCAGCTTGGGACAGGGAGGCACCGGGGAGCTGTTTTTT.

This sequence joins TRBV5-8 and TRBJ1-5; 7 nucleotides agree with TRBD1. CDR1 is SGHTS and CDR2 is YDEGEE in the germline V gene. Trimming removed 0 bases from V and 6 bases from J; junction bases left unmatched: 12. This CDR3 has 17 amino acids. The CDR3 protein is CASSLAGGQGGTQPQHF. As DNA, the CDR3 is TGTGCCAGCAGCTTGGCAGGGGGTCAGGGGGGCACTCAGCCCCAGCATTTT.

This clone appeared a few times. The rearrangement uses TRBV7-9 and TRBJ2-2; D gene unclear. The V and J ends lost 7 bases and 5 bases respectively, with 5 bases between them. This CDR3 region has 11 residues. Germline V lookup: CDR1 SEHNR, CDR2 FQNEAQ (reference sequence). The CDR3 loop reads CASTLTGELFF. The CDR3, as DNA: TGTGCCAGCACCCTTACCGGGGAGCTGTTTTTT.

The genes are TRBV7-6 and TRBJ1-6; 8 nucleotides match TRBD1. This CDR3 has 15 amino acids. V gave up 1 base and J gave up 7 bases; unmatched junction bases: 3. CDR1 is SGHVS, CDR2 FNYEAQ, per germline. The CDR3 coding sequence is TGTGCCAGCAGCTTAGGGACAGGGAAAAATTCACCCCTCCACTTT. Its translation: CASSLGTGKNSPLHF.

For the CDR3, the DNA is TGTGCCAGCAGTGCCCAGGGGAACCAAGAGACCCAGTACTTC. This encodes CASSAQGNQETQYF. The rearrangement links TRBV25-1 to TRBJ2-5, with a weak D call TRBD1 (6 bases). Germline values: CDR1 MGHDK, CDR2 SYGVNS. The CDR3 contains 14 residues. V was trimmed by 4 bases and J by 0 bases, leaving 9 bases between them.

The genes are TRBV11-3 and TRBJ2-7; 10 nucleotides align to TRBD1. CDR1 SGHNT and CDR2 YENEEA come from the germline V gene. Trimming cost V 3 bases and J 7 bases; bases outside gene matches: 6. There are 14 residues in the CDR3. CDR3 residues: CASSLGQGFGEQYF. CDR3 DNA sequence: TGTGCCAGCAGCTTGGGACAGGGGTTCGGTGAGCAGTACTTC.

The chain uses TRBV2 and TRBJ2-1; D remains ambiguous. Germline values: CDR1 SNHLY, CDR2 FYNNEI. The V and J ends lost 3 bases and 3 bases respectively, with 6 bases between them. The CDR3 runs to 13 residues. CDR3 coding DNA: TGTGCCAGCAGTGAGAACAGCTACAATGAGCAGTTCTTC. This gives the protein CASSENSYNEQFF. The whole variable domain, filled in from reference TRBV2 and TRBJ2-1, reads EPEVTQTPSHQVTQMGQEVILRCVPISNHLYFYWYRQILGQKVEFLVSFYNNEISEKSEIFDDQFSVERPDGSNFTLKIRSTKLEDSAMYFCASSENSYNEQFFGPGTRLTVL.

The chain links TRBV14 to TRBJ1-2; D gene ambiguous. The CDR3 consists of 15 residues. Trimming pared 4 bases from V and 7 bases from J, leaving 19 bases between. Germline CDR1 is SGHDN and CDR2 is FVKESK. DNA for the CDR3: TGTGCCAGCAGCCTGTACGGGAGCAACAGTGGTGGCTACACCTTC. It translates to CASSLYGSNSGGYTF.

This clone was detected once. This chain uses TRBV28 with TRBJ2-7; D is uncertain. Trimming cost V 6 bases and J 0 bases, with 12 bases left between them. CDR3 length: 14 residues. Germline V CDR1 and CDR2: MDHEN, SYDVKM. Written as DNA, the CDR3 is TGTGCCAGCAGACGTACCGACATCTCCTACGAGCAGTACTTC. This sequence encodes CASRRTDISYEQYF.

V and J are TRBV19 and TRBJ2-3, with 7 nucleotides matching TRBD1. This CDR3 is 16 amino acids long. V shed 10 bases and J 0 bases; nucleotides not matched to a gene: 13. Germline-derived CDR1 and CDR2 are LNHDA and SQIVND (reference sequence). CDR3 bases: TGTGCCACCCTAGTATGGGGACAGCATAGCACAGATACGCAGTATTTT. Residues: CATLVWGQHSTDTQYF.

The chain joins TRBV9 to TRBJ2-1; 11 bases match TRBD2. Germline assignment: CDR1 SGDLS and CDR2 YYNGEE. The CDR3 spans 14 residues. The ends lost 3 bases at V and 5 bases at J; junction bases unmatched: 1. Here the CDR3 reads CASSGGLADNEQFF. Written as DNA, the CDR3 is TGTGCCAGCAGCGGGGGACTAGCGGACAATGAGCAGTTCTTC.

The V gene is TRBV5-6, the J gene TRBJ2-5; 11 bases are shared with TRBD2. This CDR3 has 18 residues. The V and J ends lost 0 bases and 0 bases, in that order; junction bases with no gene match: 7. The V gene's germline CDR1 is SGHDT and CDR2 YYEEEE. The CDR3 region has the DNA TGTGCCAGCAGCTTGGGGCTAGCGGGGGGCCGGTACCAAGAGACCCAGTACTTC. Amino acid sequence: CASSLGLAGGRYQETQYF.

The chain couples TRBV3-1 (or the pseudogene TRBV3-2) to TRBJ2-1, with no clear D. This CDR3 is built from 15 residues. Germline CDR1 and CDR2: LGHDT and YNNKEL (reference sequence). V was clipped by 4 bases and J by 2 bases, with 12 bases between them. The CDR3 is CASSLNPLPYNEQFF. The CDR3 DNA is TGTGCCAGCAGCCTGAACCCACTCCCCTACAATGAGCAGTTCTTC.

The chain has TRBV5-1 and TRBJ2-1; D is unresolved. The CDR3 consists of 15 residues. Germline values: CDR1 SGHRS, CDR2 YFSETQ. Between the trimmed V and J ends, which lost 0 bases and 0 bases, there was a span of 7 bases. CDR3 sequence (DNA): TGCGCCAGCAGCTTGGACTGGAGCTCCTACAATGAGCAGTTCTTC. The encoded protein is CASSLDWSSYNEQFF. The full variable domain, its missing parts supplied by reference TRBV5-1 and TRBJ2-1, is KAGVTQTPRYLIKTRGQQVTLSCSPISGHRSVSWYQQTPGQGLQFLFEYFSETQRNKGNFPGRFSGRQFSNSRSEMNVSTLELGDSALYLCASSLDWSSYNEQFFGPGTRLTVL.

The CDR3 DNA reads TGCGCCAGCAGCTCCCGACAAAAAGAGACCCAGTACTTC. It yields the protein CASSSRQKETQYF. The chain has TRBV5-1 and TRBJ2-5; D is undetermined. Germline-derived CDR1 and CDR2 are SGHRS and YFSETQ. The V end was cut by 3 bases, the J end by 3 bases, with 9 bases between. CDR3 length: 13 amino acids.